This T cell receptor beta chain was captured in a study of OX40 agonist ivuxolimab in advanced cancers. Whole-study context: Across the patients, intravenous ivuxolimab was delivered every 2 weeks at 0.01 to 10 mg/kg. Patients with hepatocellular carcinoma, melanoma, renal cell or head and neck cancer made up the dose-escalation patients.

Sequencing used immunoSEQ multiplex PCR; TCRdb keeps in-frame clones, though not all of them. The table records tens of thousands of clones, under 85% of them present only once. CDR1 and CDR2 from the germline V gene are SGHVS and FNYEAQ. This CDR3 has 12 amino acids. The ends were cut back, 2 bases at V and 7 bases at J, with 5 bases in the middle. The rearrangement joins TRBV7-6 to TRBJ1-4; D not resolved. The clonotype was recovered from an adult with an advanced solid tumor such as melanoma, head and neck, liver or kidney cancer. The sequencing here drew on CD4+ or CD8+ T cells sorted from blood, taken in a trial of the OX40 agonist ivuxolimab. CDR3 sequence (DNA): TGTGCCAGCAGCTTACTCGGTGAAAAACTGTTTTTT. Amino acid sequence: CASSLLGEKLFF.